The next 28 T cell receptor beta chains were all read from a single sample in a study of T cell changes during pregnancy in multiple sclerosis. Libraries were prepared by immunoSEQ multiplex PCR; TCRdb keeps only in-frame clonotypes and omits some of them. This sample yields around 100,000 clones, of which roughly 90% are seen a single time; 1.5% to 1.7% belongs to the top ten. Source: peripheral blood, taken in the third trimester of pregnancy. The receptors shown here come from a female donor with multiple sclerosis, enrolled in a pregnancy study.

This clone was picked up a small number of times. CDR3 region: CASSIPSFEPNVYNEQFF. The CDR3 DNA reads as TGTGCCAGTAGTATACCATCATTCGAGCCTAACGTCTACAATGAGCAGTTCTTC. This chain links TRBV19 with TRBJ2-1; D gene unclear. Between the trimmed V and J ends, which lost 2 bases and 3 bases, there was a span of 20 bases. Germline CDR1 is LNHDA and CDR2 is SQIVND (reference sequence). The CDR3 extends over 18 amino acids.

This clone has only one observation. This chain uses TRBV7-2 with TRBJ2-2; 10 positions match TRBD2. Germline CDR1 and CDR2: SGHTA and FQGNSA. Germline trimming cut 3 bases from V and 10 bases from J; bases unmatched to any gene: 11. The CDR3 runs 16 residues. The CDR3 reads CASSFSPQRGGLELFF. DNA for the CDR3: TGTGCCAGCAGCTTCTCCCCCCAGCGGGGGGGACTGGAGCTGTTTTTT.

This rearrangement joins TRBV30 to TRBJ1-2; 10 bases agree with TRBD1. V was pared by 4 bases and J by 0 bases, with 5 bases of the junction left unmatched. In germline, CDR1 is GTSNPN, CDR2 SVGIG (reference sequence). The CDR3 has 15 residues. CDR3 in DNA: TGTGCCTGGAAATGGGACAGGGGTGCTAACTATGGCTACACCTTC. Encoded protein: CAWKWDRGANYGYTF.

This chain connects TRBV19 to TRBJ1-2; TRBD1 matches 7 bases. Germline lookup yields CDR1 LNHDA and CDR2 SQIVND (reference sequence). V lost 5 bases and J lost 2; bases outside the gene matches: 5. The CDR3 length is 14 residues. CDR3 in amino acids: CASSPQGSNYGYTF. As DNA, the CDR3 is TGTGCCAGTAGTCCACAGGGGTCCAACTATGGCTACACCTTC.

This clone was recorded once. The rearrangement joins TRBV7-6 to TRBJ1-3; 7 nucleotides match TRBD1. Germline CDR1 SGHVS, CDR2 FNYEAQ. CDR3 size: 17 residues. V was pared by 5 bases and J by 3 bases, with 13 bases of the junction left unmatched. CDR3 bases: TGTGCCAGCAGCCCAGAGGGGGCTAGCCCCTTTGGAAACACCATATATTTT. This sequence encodes CASSPEGASPFGNTIYF.

The CDR3 reads CASGGPEVETQYF. Here the CDR3 DNA reads TGTGCTAGTGGTGGCCCCGAAGTGGAGACCCAGTACTTC. The rearrangement uses TRBV12-5 and TRBJ2-5, with D unresolved. The CDR3 contains 13 residues. Germline CDR1 is LGHNT and CDR2 is FRNRAP. V lost 5 bases, J lost 5 bases, and 12 bases lay in between.

The chain combines TRBV7-3 with TRBJ2-2; TRBD1 aligns across 11 bases. There are 15 residues in the CDR3. V gave up 6 bases and J gave up 7 bases; unmatched junction bases: 7. The germline V gene has CDR1 SGHTA and CDR2 FQGTGA. In nucleotides, the CDR3 is TGTGCCAGCAGACTCGGGACAGGGGGGATCGGGGAGCTGTTTTTT. It codes for CASRLGTGGIGELFF.

In this sample, this clone turned up once. This rearrangement joins TRBV5-1 to TRBJ1-2; perhaps TRBD1 as D (6 bases). Germline V gene data show CDR1 as SGHRS and CDR2 as YFSETQ. Trimming removed 2 bases from V and 7 bases from J, with 9 bases in between. The CDR3 totals 12 residues. CDR3 coding DNA: TGCGCCAGCAGCTTACAGGGTGCTGGCTACACCTTC. It yields the protein CASSLQGAGYTF.

This clone was seen a single time. This CDR3 is CASSPSSARPYEQYF. For the CDR3, the DNA is TGTGCCAGCAGTCCATCGTCGGCTAGGCCCTACGAGCAGTACTTC. The gene calls are TRBV6-5 and TRBJ2-7; D is unclear. The CDR3 is 15 amino acids. The V gene lost 5 bases and the J gene lost 2 bases, with 16 bases spanning the gap. CDR1 MNHEY and CDR2 SVGAGI come from the germline V gene.

This chain uses TRBV10-3 with TRBJ2-7, with 10 bases lining up with TRBD1. Germline values: CDR1 ENHRY, CDR2 SYGVKD. Trimming cost V 10 bases and J 2 bases; bases outside gene matches: 8. The CDR3 contains 14 residues. CDR3 region: CATRDRGPTYEQYF. The CDR3 nucleotides read TGTGCCACCCGGGACAGGGGACCAACCTACGAGCAGTACTTC.

The gene calls are TRBV7-3 and TRBJ1-1; tentative D call: TRBD1 (6 bases). V was shortened by 8 bases and J by 5 bases, with 15 bases between the two germline ends. Germline loops: CDR1 SGHTA, CDR2 FQGTGA. This CDR3 has 13 residues. The CDR3 nucleotides are TGTGCCAGCGGGTCCTCAGGGGCTACTGAAGCTTTCTTT. Protein sequence: CASGSSGATEAFF.

This sequence joins TRBV2 and TRBJ2-3; no firm D call. The V end lost 6 bases, the J end lost 5 bases, and 15 bases lay between the germline ends. Germline V gene lookup returns CDR1 SNHLY and CDR2 FYNNEI. The CDR3 length is 14 residues. For the CDR3, the DNA is TGTGCCAGCAGCTTACTTCTTCTTATAGATACGCAGTATTTT. Its translation: CASSLLLLIDTQYF.

V gene TRBV7-9 combines with J gene TRBJ2-2, with 9 bases aligning to TRBD1. Unmatched junction bases numbered 10, after V lost 3 bases and J lost 5 bases. CDR1 and CDR2 from the germline V gene are SEHNR and FQNEAQ (reference sequence). The CDR3 runs 17 residues. CDR3 DNA sequence: TGTGCCAGCAGCTTCTACCGGGACAGGGTTTTAACCGGGGAGCTGTTTTTT. Its translation is CASSFYRDRVLTGELFF.

This clone appeared once. The V and J genes are TRBV5-1 and TRBJ2-1, with TRBD1 as a possible D gene (5 bases). Per the germline V gene, CDR1 is SGHRS and CDR2 is YFSETQ. The CDR3 contains 13 residues. The ends were cut back, 0 bases at V and 6 bases at J, with 7 bases in the middle. The CDR3 is CASSLEGANEQFF. The DNA of the CDR3 is TGCGCCAGCAGCTTGGAAGGGGCCAATGAGCAGTTCTTC.

The chain uses TRBV10-3 and TRBJ2-7; 7 bases are shared with TRBD1. Per the germline V gene, CDR1 is ENHRY and CDR2 is SYGVKD. The CDR3 is 13 amino acids. The trim removed 5 bases at V and 3 bases at J, leaving 4 bases unmatched. CDR3 protein: CAISTGVVYEQYF. CDR3 DNA sequence: TGTGCCATCAGTACAGGGGTGGTCTACGAGCAGTACTTC.

The count of this clone is one. This chain uses TRBV2 with TRBJ1-5, with D perhaps TRBD1 (6 bases). V lost 3 bases to trimming and J lost 6 bases, with 18 bases between them. This CDR3 region has 16 residues. Germline loops: CDR1 SNHLY, CDR2 FYNNEI. The CDR3 loop is CASSDPARTDSQPQHF. In nucleotides, the CDR3 is TGTGCCAGCAGTGATCCTGCCCGGACAGACAGTCAGCCCCAGCATTTT.

This clone was picked up one time. The V and J genes are TRBV15 and TRBJ1-5; TRBD1 matches 7 bases. Germline CDR1 is LNHNV and CDR2 is YYDKDF (reference sequence). Unmatched junction bases numbered 4, after V lost 4 bases and J lost 4 bases. This CDR3 contains 14 residues. As DNA, the CDR3 is TGTGCCACCAGCACTGACAGGGTTAATCAGCCCCAGCATTTT. It is translated as CATSTDRVNQPQHF. The full variable domain, completed using reference TRBV15 and TRBJ1-5, is DAMVIQNPRYQVTQFGKPVTLSCSQTLNHNVMYWYQQKSSQAPKLLFHYYDKDFNNEADTPDNFQSRRPNTSFCFLDIRSPGLGDTAMYLCATSTDRVNQPQHFGDGTRLSIL.

V is TRBV7-9 and J is TRBJ1-4, with a tentative D call TRBD1 (5 bases). Trimming stripped 5 bases from V and 5 bases from J, with 15 bases between. Germline lookup yields CDR1 SEHNR and CDR2 FQNEAQ (reference sequence). CDR3 size: 15 residues. For the CDR3, the DNA is TGTGCCAGCAGCCCGCCCCAGGGTTCCAATGAAAAACTGTTTTTT. It yields the protein CASSPPQGSNEKLFF.

The J gene is TRBJ1-1, the V gene TRBV5-4; D unclear. Between the trimmed V and J ends, which lost 0 bases and 8 bases, there was a span of 5 bases. The CDR3 contains 11 residues. Germline CDR1 reads SGHNT; CDR2 reads YYREEE (reference sequence). CDR3 nucleotides: TGTGCCAGCAGCTTGGGTGGCGAAGCTTTCTTT. Translation: CASSLGGEAFF.

The chain couples TRBV7-2 to TRBJ2-3; no reliable D call. CDR1 is SGHTA and CDR2 is FQGNSA in the germline V gene. The CDR3 covers 14 residues. V shed 4 bases and J shed 4 bases, with 12 bases lying between them. CDR3 sequence: CASSSKTVPDTQYF. CDR3 sequence (DNA): TGTGCCAGCAGCTCCAAAACAGTGCCAGATACGCAGTATTTT. Looking up the rest from reference TRBV7-2 and TRBJ2-3 gives the full variable domain: GAGVSQSPSNKVTEKGKDVELRCDPISGHTALYWYRQSLGQGLEFLIYFQGNSAPDKSGLPSDRFSAERTGGSVSTLTIQRTQQEDSAVYLCASSSKTVPDTQYFGPGTRLTVL.

This chain links TRBV5-4 with TRBJ2-5; 13 bases align to TRBD2. There are 16 residues in the CDR3. V was clipped by 3 bases and J by 5 bases; unmatched bases: 7. The V gene's germline CDR1 is SGHNT and CDR2 YYREEE (reference sequence). The CDR3: CASSSGETSGRETQYF. CDR3 coding DNA: TGTGCCAGCAGCTCCGGCGAGACTAGCGGGAGGGAGACCCAGTACTTC.

The chain's CDR3 is CASSSLRGHQPQHF. CDR3 nucleotides: TGTGCCAGCAGTTCTCTGAGGGGGCATCAGCCCCAGCATTTT. The chain links TRBV28 to TRBJ1-5; TRBD1 agrees at 7 bases. CDR1 and CDR2 from the germline V gene are MDHEN and SYDVKM. CDR3 size: 14 residues. The junction had 5 bases not matched to a gene; V was cut back by 4 bases and J by 5 bases.

The rearrangement uses TRBV7-2 and TRBJ1-2; 7 bases line up with TRBD1. The V segment lost 5 bases and the J segment 0 bases; nucleotides outside the gene matches: 3. This CDR3 has 14 residues. Germline loops: CDR1 SGHTA, CDR2 FQGNSA. In nucleotides, the CDR3 is TGTGCCAGCAGCAGGGACAGAGCTAACTATGGCTACACCTTC. This sequence encodes CASSRDRANYGYTF.

The J gene is TRBJ2-4, the V gene TRBV7-9; tentatively, D is TRBD1 (5 bases). The CDR3 extends over 14 amino acids. Germline CDR1 SEHNR, CDR2 FQNEAQ (reference sequence). Trimming cost V 0 bases and J 8 bases, with 11 bases left between them. Written as DNA, the CDR3 is TGTGCCAGCAGCTTAGCAGGGGATGCCTACATTCAGTACTTC. Translation gives CASSLAGDAYIQYF.

The chain employs TRBV19 and TRBJ1-3; D unresolved. The CDR3 covers 17 residues. V shed 4 bases and J shed 0 bases, with 16 bases lying between them. Germline V CDR1 and CDR2: LNHDA, SQIVND (reference sequence). This CDR3 is CASSTDLLPTSGNTIYF. The CDR3 DNA reads as TGTGCCAGTAGTACCGACTTATTACCTACCTCTGGAAACACCATATATTTT.

The chain joins TRBV30 to TRBJ1-2; 8 bases agree with TRBD1. After removal of 0 bases from V and 7 bases from J, the junction contained 7 bases not matched to a gene. The CDR3 consists of 14 residues. Looked up from germline, CDR1 is GTSNPN and CDR2 is SVGIG (reference sequence). The CDR3 DNA reads TGTGCCTGGAGTGTCTTGACAGGGGAGGCTGGCTACACCTTC. As protein: CAWSVLTGEAGYTF.

V and J are TRBV6-6 and TRBJ1-4; maybe TRBD1 (5 bases). V was trimmed by 5 bases and J by 4 bases, leaving 14 bases between them. Germline lookup yields CDR1 MNHNY and CDR2 SVGAGI (reference sequence). This CDR3 spans 15 amino acids. The CDR3 DNA reads TGTGCCAGCAGTCCCCTGGGGGGAATTAATGAAAAACTGTTTTTT. This translates into CASSPLGGINEKLFF.

The chain has TRBV2 and TRBJ1-2; D unclear. The length of the CDR3 is 12 residues. The V gene's germline CDR1 is SNHLY and CDR2 FYNNEI. The V gene lost 4 bases and the J gene lost 4 bases, with 7 bases spanning the gap. The CDR3 DNA reads TGTGCCAGCAGTGCCAGAATCTATGGCTACACCTTC. This sequence encodes CASSARIYGYTF.